The T cell receptor beta chain described here comes from a study of T-cell reconstitution after alpha-beta-depleted transplantation in children (dated by TCRdb to about 2016). Study-wide context: Using TCR repertoire profiling, the study quantitatively followed how T-cell immune reconstitution unfolded in children after TCRalphabeta/CD19-depleted allogeneic hematopoietic cell transplantation.

Libraries came from PCR. Reads for this sample came from an Illumina HiSeq 2500. TCR libraries were prepared with molecular barcoding, using unique molecular identifiers to normalize TCRbeta repertoire quantification. In-frame beta chains were kept once TCRdb had trimmed the public reads at Q25 with fastp and called clones with MiXCR. Identical CDR3 proteins give one entry, which carries the most common genes and DNA. The sample table shows about 460,000 distinct CDR3 sequences, and about an eighth are seen once. The ten largest clones add up to around 15% of the sample. The research as a whole found: In some patients, the high TCRbeta diversity seen at day 60 was put down to recipient T cells and intrathymic progenitors that had survived conditioning. Over subsequent months, a decline in hyperexpanded clone frequencies was noted, and after one year, T-cell counts and TCRbeta diversity were mostly ascribed to newly produced T cells. The apparently early recovery of alphabetaT-cell counts about two months after transplant reportedly depended on only several hundred rapidly expanded clones that came from non-depleted graft cells.

Taken with the paper, the label for treatment or condition translates to: allogeneic hematopoietic cell transplantation with graft depleted of TCRalphabeta T cells and CD19 B cells. Transplant recipients were children who received TCRalphabeta/CD19-depleted allogeneic hematopoietic cell grafts. Concerning this clonotype itself: The target of this receptor is not known. Base qualities are not provided; no much larger clone lies one nucleotide away.

The CDR3 spans 14 residues, from the cysteine through the valine. Solely the CDR3 DNA is kept, with 42 bases framed from the first base. CDR1 and CDR2 are read off the germline V gene as SGHAT and FQNNGV. V trim: 7 bases; J trim: 7 bases; unmatched bases: 10. The TCR comes from a female patient aged 2 to 10 who had a stem cell transplant for aplastic anemia, so the T cells may come from the graft donor. The material was PBMCs, mostly from graft donor cells, obtained 180 days after TCRalphabeta/CD19-depleted stem cell transplant. This chain joins TRBV11-2 to TRBJ2-7; TRBD2 aligns with 10 central bases. The DNA reads as follows: TGTGCCAGCAACCGTTTAGCGGGAGGTGGGGAGCAGTACGTC. This translates into CASNRLAGGGEQYV.